These 30 T cell receptor beta chains were sequenced from one sample in a study of cytomegalovirus exposure and HLA in healthy donors. The PCR ran on 60 Vbeta and 13 Jbeta primers. This table comes from immunoSEQ multiplex PCR, and its TCRdb copy is limited to in-frame clones, with some not included. Altogether some 150,000 clones are present, 65% to 80% being singletons, with the ten largest covering roughly 2%. Sequencing input: PBMCs. All receptors come from a man aged 35 to 55 in good health and CMV-seronegative.

The chain carries TRBV5-1 and TRBJ2-5; possible D gene TRBD2, 6 bases. The closer fit of TRBJ2-7 to the DNA end suggests the J call may be wrong. Germline V gene lookup returns CDR1 SGHRS and CDR2 YFSETQ. This CDR3 is 14 amino acids long. The CDR3 coding sequence is TGCGCCAGCAGTCTCCAGCGGGCCGCCTACGAGCAGTACTTC. Protein product: CASSLQRAAYEQYF.

The V and J genes are TRBV27 and TRBJ2-2; 8 bases agree with TRBD1. Trimming removed 7 bases from V and 3 bases from J; junction bases left unmatched: 7. The CDR3 has 15 amino acids. From germline, CDR1 is MNHEY and CDR2 SMNVEV (reference sequence). CDR3 region: CASKGDRTYTGELFF. Here the CDR3 DNA reads TGTGCCAGCAAGGGGGACAGGACCTACACCGGGGAGCTGTTTTTT.

This clone is medium-sized within its sample. The rearrangement uses TRBV7-2 and TRBJ1-2; 8 positions match TRBD1. Germline-derived CDR1 and CDR2 are SGHTA and FQGNSA. V dropped 4 bases and J dropped 8; count of bases not matched to a gene: 12. CDR3 length: 15 amino acids. The CDR3 loop is CASSSITGGGEGYTF. CDR3 DNA sequence: TGTGCCAGCAGCTCGATTACAGGGGGAGGCGAGGGCTACACCTTC. The complete variable domain, with remaining parts taken from reference TRBV7-2 and TRBJ1-2, reads GAGVSQSPSNKVTEKGKDVELRCDPISGHTALYWYRQSLGQGLEFLIYFQGNSAPDKSGLPSDRFSAERTGGSVSTLTIQRTQQEDSAVYLCASSSITGGGEGYTFGSGTRLTVV.

V gene TRBV9 combines with J gene TRBJ2-3, with TRBD2 identical over 8 bases. With 0 bases clipped from V and 6 bases from J, the junction kept 6 bases outside the gene matches. Germline CDR1 reads SGDLS; CDR2 reads YYNGEE. The CDR3 is 15 residues long. CDR3 DNA sequence: TGTGCCAGCAGCGTAGAACGGGAGGGGTGGGATACGCAGTATTTT. It encodes CASSVEREGWDTQYF.

The chain has TRBV4-1 and TRBJ2-7, with 12 bases matching TRBD2. V shed 4 bases and J 2 bases; nucleotides not matched to a gene: 3. Germline V gene data show CDR1 as MGHRA and CDR2 as YSYEKL. The length of the CDR3 is 15 residues. As DNA, the CDR3 is TGCGCCAGCAGCCGTCTAGCGGGAGGGCCCTACGAGCAGTACTTC. It encodes CASSRLAGGPYEQYF.

This clone has only one observation. The chain carries TRBV11-2 and TRBJ2-2; 11 nucleotides line up with TRBD2. The germline gives CDR1 SGHAT, CDR2 FQNNGV. Losses at the gene ends were 3 bases for V and 3 bases for J; bases not matched to a gene: 3. This CDR3 is built from 16 residues. This CDR3 reads CASSFLAGGYTGELFF. The CDR3 DNA reads TGTGCCAGCAGCTTTCTAGCGGGAGGCTACACCGGGGAGCTGTTTTTT.

The chain couples TRBV20-1 to TRBJ2-1, with D unclear. V lost 7 bases and J lost 5, with 9 bases in between. The germline gives CDR1 DFQATT, CDR2 SNEGSKA (reference sequence). This CDR3 is 11 amino acids long. The CDR3 here is CSGGVHNEQFF. The CDR3 nucleotides are TGCAGTGGCGGAGTACACAATGAGCAGTTCTTC.

The chain is built from TRBV6-1 and TRBJ2-7, with D perhaps TRBD2 (6 bases). Germline loops: CDR1 MNHNS, CDR2 SASEGT. The ends were cut back, 6 bases at V and 1 base at J, with 16 bases in the middle. CDR3 length: 15 residues. CDR3 sequence reads: CASRPTGGPSYEQYF. The CDR3 bases are TGTGCCAGCAGGCCCACCGGGGGTCCATCCTACGAGCAGTACTTC.

The J gene is TRBJ1-1, the V gene TRBV28; 8 bases line up with TRBD1. This CDR3 is built from 15 residues. V was clipped by 8 bases and J by 1 base; unmatched bases: 9. In germline, CDR1 is MDHEN, CDR2 SYDVKM. CDR3 sequence reads: CASRNRGVSNTEAFF. The DNA of the CDR3 is TGTGCCAGCCGAAACAGGGGGGTCTCGAACACTGAAGCTTTCTTT.

V and J are TRBV15 and TRBJ2-3; the match to TRBD2 covers 11 bases. Per the germline V gene, CDR1 is LNHNV and CDR2 is YYDKDF (reference sequence). The CDR3 runs to 14 residues. The junction had 4 bases not matched to a gene; V was cut back by 7 bases and J by 4 bases. The CDR3 spells CATKPGLAADTQYF. CDR3 sequence (DNA): TGTGCCACCAAACCGGGACTAGCGGCAGATACGCAGTATTTT.

The chain is built from TRBV10-3 and TRBJ2-1, with TRBD2 identical over 9 bases. The J segment lost 10 bases and the V segment lost 3 bases, leaving 7 bases of the junction unmatched. The CDR3 runs 14 residues. Looked up from germline, CDR1 is ENHRY and CDR2 is SYGVKD. In DNA form, the CDR3 reads TGTGCCATCAGTGAAAGCGGGGGGCTGGAAGAGCAGTTCTTC. As protein: CAISESGGLEEQFF.

The rearrangement links TRBV11-3 to TRBJ2-7; maybe TRBD1 (6 bases). The CDR3 is 15 amino acids. Germline CDR1 reads SGHNT; CDR2 reads YENEEA. The V end was cut by 4 bases, the J end by 0 bases, with 13 bases between. The DNA of the CDR3 is TGTGCCAGCAGCTCTATTCAGGGGACCTCCTACGAGCAGTACTTC. This encodes CASSSIQGTSYEQYF.

The V and J genes are TRBV27 and TRBJ2-3; a possible D gene is TRBD1 (5 bases). CDR3 size: 16 residues. Per germline, CDR1 MNHEY and CDR2 SMNVEV (reference sequence). V was trimmed by 3 bases and J by 0 bases, leaving 13 bases between them. In DNA, the CDR3 is TGTGCCAGCAGTTTTTATGGAACAGGCAGCACAGATACGCAGTATTTT. The encoded protein is CASSFYGTGSTDTQYF.

This chain links TRBV2 with TRBJ1-1; 8 nucleotides match TRBD1. The CDR3 totals 14 residues. With 6 bases clipped from V and 2 bases from J, the junction kept 5 bases outside the gene matches. Germline V lookup: CDR1 SNHLY, CDR2 FYNNEI. The CDR3 spells CASSVGQGNTEAFF. As DNA, the CDR3 is TGTGCCAGCAGCGTAGGACAGGGAAACACTGAAGCTTTCTTT.

This chain connects TRBV27 to TRBJ2-7; TRBD1 might be the D (5 bases). V was pared by 5 bases and J by 5 bases, with 22 bases between. The CDR3 loop spans 16 amino acids. The V gene's germline CDR1 is MNHEY and CDR2 SMNVEV (reference sequence). As DNA, the CDR3 is TGTGCCAGCAGTCTAAACAACGGACAAGGGGCGGACGAGCAGTACTTC. Encoded protein: CASSLNNGQGADEQYF.

The V call is TRBV28, the J call TRBJ1-3; the D gene is possibly TRBD1 (5 bases). This CDR3 spans 18 amino acids. Trimming removed 7 bases at V and 0 bases at J, with 22 bases between. Germline V gives CDR1 MDHEN, CDR2 SYDVKM. The CDR3: CASKSYGGGITSGNTIYF. For the CDR3, the DNA is TGTGCCAGCAAATCCTACGGGGGTGGGATAACCTCTGGAAACACCATATATTTT.

The chain employs TRBV28 and TRBJ1-2; TRBD1 might be the D (6 bases). The V end lost 6 bases, the J end lost 3 bases, and 23 bases lay between the germline ends. From germline, CDR1 is MDHEN and CDR2 SYDVKM. The length of the CDR3 is 17 residues. The CDR3 loop reads CASRDRVYANRDYGYTF. CDR3 bases: TGTGCCAGCAGGGATCGGGTCTACGCCAACAGGGACTATGGCTACACCTTC.

This clone was observed a single time. This chain connects TRBV19 to TRBJ1-1; no clear D gene. Germline CDR1 is LNHDA and CDR2 is SQIVND (reference sequence). V was pared by 6 bases and J by 3 bases, with 5 bases between. This CDR3 is built from 11 residues. CDR3 DNA sequence: TGTGCCAGTAGCGGTGACACTGAAGCTTTCTTT. Its translation: CASSGDTEAFF.

This rearrangement joins TRBV13 to TRBJ2-7; perhaps TRBD2 as D (7 bases). CDR3 length equals 14 residues. V dropped 6 bases and J dropped 7 bases, with 19 bases sitting between them. Germline V gene lookup returns CDR1 PRHDT and CDR2 FYEKMQ (reference sequence). The CDR3 protein is CASRPWGGAKEQYF. CDR3 DNA: TGTGCCAGCAGACCCTGGGGGGGCGCGAAGGAGCAGTACTTC.

The CDR3 here is CASSEQAAYEQYF. CDR3 coding DNA: TGTGCCAGCAGTGAGCAGGCTGCCTACGAGCAGTACTTC. J is TRBJ2-7 and V is TRBV2; D is uncertain. The length of the CDR3 is 13 residues. Germline CDR1 and CDR2: SNHLY and FYNNEI. Trimming left V 3 bases short and J 2 bases short, with 8 bases between.

In its sample, this clone was seen a few times. The chain recombines TRBV28 with TRBJ2-3, with TRBD2 identical over 9 bases. Unmatched junction bases numbered 6, after V lost 3 bases and J lost 2 bases. The V gene's germline CDR1 is MDHEN and CDR2 SYDVKM. The CDR3 has 16 residues. CDR3 residues: CASSFPIAGDTDTQYF. The CDR3 DNA reads TGTGCCAGCAGTTTCCCCATAGCGGGAGACACAGATACGCAGTATTTT.

The V and J genes are TRBV11-1 and TRBJ2-1; D is perhaps TRBD2 (6 bases). Trimming shortened V by 2 bases and J by 12 bases, and 17 bases separated the two germline ends. Germline V lookup: CDR1 SGHAT, CDR2 FQDESV (reference sequence). The CDR3 length is 14 residues. The CDR3 coding sequence is TGTGCCAGCAGCTTACGACCCCGGTCGGAGGGGCAGTTCTTC. Its protein product is CASSLRPRSEGQFF.

This sequence joins TRBV7-8 and TRBJ1-2; possible D gene TRBD1, 6 bases. CDR1 and CDR2 from the germline V gene are SGHVS and FQNEAQ. The germline V and J ends were trimmed by 5 bases and 10 bases, with 23 bases remaining between them. The CDR3 totals 15 residues. The CDR3: CASSERAGGTPYYTF. Here the CDR3 DNA reads TGTGCCAGCAGCGAGAGGGCGGGTGGGACACCTTACTACACCTTC.

The chain joins TRBV7-8 to TRBJ1-6; D possibly corresponds to TRBD1 (6 bases). V lost 5 bases, J lost 5 bases, and 16 bases lay in between. CDR1 is SGHVS and CDR2 is FQNEAQ in the germline V gene. This CDR3 has 16 residues. The CDR3 loop reads CASSPRPGTNNSPLHF. In nucleotides, the CDR3 is TGTGCCAGCAGCCCCCGGCCCGGGACAAATAATTCACCCCTCCACTTT. Full variable domain (rest looked up from reference TRBV7-8 and TRBJ1-6): GAGVSQSPRYKVAKRGQDVALRCDPISGHVSLFWYQQALGQGPEFLTYFQNEAQLDKSGLPSDRFFAERPEGSVSTLKIQRTQQEDSAVYLCASSPRPGTNNSPLHFGNGTRLTVT.

Turning to this clone: The junction departs from the called germline gene at one end, perhaps through a read error. The chain uses TRBV13 and TRBJ2-6, with a weak D call TRBD1 (5 bases). Germline loops: CDR1 PRHDT, CDR2 FYEKMQ (reference sequence). This CDR3 spans 14 amino acids. The CDR3 loop reads CASSFNSGANGLTF. In nucleotides, the CDR3 is TGTGCCAGCAGCTTTAACTCTGGGGCCAACGGCCTGACTTTC.

The table lists this clone with a count of one. The gene calls are TRBV4-1 and TRBJ2-5; 8 bases map to TRBD2. V dropped 2 bases and J dropped 4; count of bases not matched to a gene: 6. CDR3 size: 15 residues. Germline V gene lookup returns CDR1 MGHRA and CDR2 YSYEKL. The CDR3 protein is CASSQSGSWAETQYF. CDR3 nucleotides: TGCGCCAGCAGCCAAAGCGGGAGTTGGGCAGAGACCCAGTACTTC.

This chain links TRBV2 with TRBJ2-1; D uncertain. This CDR3 has 16 amino acids. Germline CDR1 SNHLY, CDR2 FYNNEI. V was clipped by 1 base and J by 5 bases, with 15 bases between them. The CDR3 here is CASSEGWLEFNNEQFF. CDR3 nucleotides: TGTGCCAGCAGTGAAGGGTGGCTAGAGTTTAACAATGAGCAGTTCTTC.

This clone appeared a single time. This chain links TRBV4-1 with TRBJ2-7, with 10 bases aligning to TRBD2. Looked up from germline, CDR1 is MGHRA and CDR2 is YSYEKL. The CDR3 spans 17 residues. The V segment lost 4 bases and the J segment 3 bases; nucleotides outside the gene matches: 12. CDR3 amino acids: CASSPLGWASGSYEQYF. CDR3 sequence (DNA): TGCGCCAGCAGCCCCCTAGGCTGGGCTAGCGGGAGCTACGAGCAGTACTTC.

The chain carries TRBV18 and TRBJ2-7, with D uncertain. Deletions cut 2 bases from V and 4 bases from J, with 15 bases between. The CDR3 covers 15 residues. Looked up from germline, CDR1 is KGHSH and CDR2 is LQKENI. The DNA of the CDR3 is TGTGCCAGCTCACCAGACCTGAGGAGAGGATACGAGCAGTACTTC. Translating gives CASSPDLRRGYEQYF.

This clone was observed a handful of times. The rearrangement joins TRBV7-8 to TRBJ2-7, with 11 bases identical to TRBD1. Germline assignment: CDR1 SGHVS and CDR2 FQNEAQ. The ends lost 4 bases at V and 2 bases at J; junction bases unmatched: 22. The CDR3 has 21 residues. The CDR3 here is CASSSPHRDRGTGSPPYEQYF. The CDR3 bases are TGTGCCAGCAGCTCACCCCATCGGGACAGGGGGACCGGGTCGCCCCCCTACGAGCAGTACTTC.